Shown below are 28 T cell receptor beta chains from a single sample sequenced in a study of cytomegalovirus exposure and HLA in healthy donors. Profiled with immunoSEQ multiplex PCR; TCRdb holds only in-frame clones, not every one. The sample comprises about 170,000 clones, less than 90% of which are singletons, and approximately 2.2% rests with the top ten. The sample was PBMCs. Receptors originate from a woman between 18 and 29 years old in good health and CMV-seronegative.

The chain carries TRBV13 and TRBJ1-5; TRBD1 agrees at 11 bases. In germline, CDR1 is PRHDT, CDR2 FYEKMQ (reference sequence). After removal of 6 bases from V and 7 bases from J, the junction contained 14 bases not matched to a gene. This CDR3 contains 17 residues. The CDR3 DNA reads TGTGCCAGCAGTAAAGGACAGGGGGCGAAAGGGGGACAGCCCCAGCATTTT. It codes for CASSKGQGAKGGQPQHF.

The chain recombines TRBV2 with TRBJ1-2; possible D gene TRBD1, 6 bases. This CDR3 has 14 amino acids. Germline CDR1 SNHLY, CDR2 FYNNEI. V lost 4 bases and J 2 bases, leaving 11 bases between the germline ends. The CDR3 region is CASSGTATNYGYTF. The CDR3 bases are TGTGCCAGCAGTGGGACAGCCACGAACTATGGCTACACCTTC. The full variable domain, with the rest looked up from reference TRBV2 and TRBJ1-2, is EPEVTQTPSHQVTQMGQEVILRCVPISNHLYFYWYRQILGQKVEFLVSFYNNEISEKSEIFDDQFSVERPDGSNFTLKIRSTKLEDSAMYFCASSGTATNYGYTFGSGTRLTVV.

The chain carries TRBV19 and TRBJ2-7; the match to TRBD1 covers 10 bases. The trim removed 5 bases at V and 3 bases at J, leaving 7 bases unmatched. Looked up from germline, CDR1 is LNHDA and CDR2 is SQIVND (reference sequence). CDR3 length: 15 residues. The CDR3 nucleotides read TGTGCCAGTAGTCGGACAGGGGGGGTACTCTACGAGCAGTACTTC. Its translation is CASSRTGGVLYEQYF.

V usage is TRBV27 and J usage is TRBJ2-5; D not certain. CDR1 MNHEY and CDR2 SMNVEV come from the germline V gene (reference sequence). The CDR3 totals 14 residues. V lost 5 bases to trimming and J lost 5 bases, with 15 bases between them. For the CDR3, the DNA is TGTGCCAGCAGTAAAAACTCCCCCCGGGAGACCCAGTACTTC. Amino acids: CASSKNSPRETQYF.

The J gene is TRBJ1-4, the V gene TRBV4-1, with no clear D. This CDR3 comprises 15 residues. From germline, CDR1 is MGHRA and CDR2 YSYEKL. V lost 3 bases to trimming and J lost 7 bases, with 15 bases between them. The CDR3 sequence is CASSQSLPRFEKLFF. DNA for the CDR3: TGCGCCAGCAGCCAGTCACTCCCTAGATTTGAAAAACTGTTTTTT.

J is TRBJ2-1 and V is TRBV27; D possibly corresponds to TRBD2 (6 bases). Germline V gene data show CDR1 as MNHEY and CDR2 as SMNVEV (reference sequence). The V and J ends lost 4 bases and 7 bases respectively, with 14 bases between them. CDR3 length: 14 residues. DNA of the CDR3: TGTGCCAGCAGTTGGAGGGCCTACACGAATGAGCAGTTCTTC. It specifies CASSWRAYTNEQFF.

V gene TRBV18 combines with J gene TRBJ2-3; D is perhaps TRBD1 (6 bases). Germline V gives CDR1 KGHSH, CDR2 LQKENI. Between the trimmed V and J ends, which lost 5 bases and 6 bases, there was a span of 6 bases. This CDR3 spans 11 amino acids. CDR3 in amino acids: CASSTGDTQYF. The DNA for the CDR3 is TGTGCCAGCTCAACAGGGGATACGCAGTATTTT.

This clone has a single count. The V call is TRBV2, the J call TRBJ2-7, with 11 bases fitting TRBD1. After removal of 5 bases from V and 2 bases from J, the junction contained 2 bases not matched to a gene. This CDR3 has 14 amino acids. Germline CDR1 and CDR2: SNHLY and FYNNEI. The CDR3 is CASSSGQGAYEQYF. The CDR3 coding sequence is TGTGCCAGCAGTTCGGGACAGGGGGCCTACGAGCAGTACTTC.

This sequence joins TRBV7-3 and TRBJ1-2; 7 positions match TRBD1. V shed 5 bases and J 2 bases; nucleotides not matched to a gene: 5. The CDR3 is made up of 14 amino acids. Germline CDR1 reads SGHTA; CDR2 reads FQGTGA. CDR3 nucleotide sequence: TGTGCCAGCAGCCAGCAGGGGGGAAACTATGGCTACACCTTC. It is translated as CASSQQGGNYGYTF.

Only a few counts were recorded for this clone. The rearrangement uses TRBV2 and TRBJ1-2; D might be TRBD1 (6 bases). Per germline, CDR1 SNHLY and CDR2 FYNNEI. The CDR3 is made up of 12 amino acids. Deletions cut 8 bases from V and 6 bases from J, with 13 bases between. The chain's CDR3 is CASGTTGHGYTF. CDR3 nucleotides: TGTGCCAGCGGGACGACAGGTCATGGCTACACCTTC.

This chain links TRBV5-8 with TRBJ1-2; 7 nucleotides align to TRBD1. The CDR3 covers 14 residues. CDR1 is SGHTS and CDR2 is YDEGEE in the germline V gene. V trimming: 4 bases; J trimming: 8 bases; junction bases outside the gene matches: 11. For the CDR3, the DNA is TGTGCCAGCAGCCCCTCGGACAGGCTCAAGGGCTACACCTTC. It codes for CASSPSDRLKGYTF. The variable domain in full, with the rest retrieved from reference TRBV5-8 and TRBJ1-2, is EAGVTQSPTHLIKTRGQQATLRCSPISGHTSVYWYQQALGLGLQFLLWYDEGEERNRGNFPPRFSGRQFPNYSSELNVNALELEDSALYLCASSPSDRLKGYTFGSGTRLTVV.

The chain recombines TRBV7-9 with TRBJ1-2; the D is unclear. Germline CDR1 is SEHNR and CDR2 is FQNEAQ (reference sequence). V dropped 5 bases and J dropped 11 bases, with 24 bases sitting between them. The CDR3 runs 15 residues. DNA for the CDR3: TGTGCCAGCAGCCCTAACCCCGGCCAGGCCCTCCCTTACACCTTC. It encodes CASSPNPGQALPYTF.

CDR3 protein: CAIGRDRGLTGELFF. For the CDR3, the DNA is TGTGCCATCGGCCGTGACAGGGGGCTTACCGGGGAGCTGTTTTTT. The rearrangement uses TRBV10-3 and TRBJ2-2, with 10 positions matching TRBD1. The germline V gene encodes CDR1 ENHRY and CDR2 SYGVKD. CDR3 length: 15 amino acids. With 8 bases clipped from V and 5 bases from J, the junction kept 8 bases outside the gene matches.

The gene calls are TRBV19 and TRBJ1-2; the D gene is possibly TRBD1 (6 bases). The germline V gene has CDR1 LNHDA and CDR2 SQIVND (reference sequence). The CDR3 spans 12 residues. V was pared by 8 bases and J by 8 bases, with 15 bases between. CDR3 bases: TGTGCCAGTGGATTGGGAGACAGGGGCTACACCTTC. It specifies CASGLGDRGYTF.

The chain couples TRBV30 to TRBJ1-3; 11 bases are shared with TRBD1. The CDR3 is 15 residues long. Per germline, CDR1 GTSNPN and CDR2 SVGIG (reference sequence). Losses at the gene ends were 6 bases for V and 4 bases for J; bases not matched to a gene: 8. The CDR3 DNA sequence: TGTGCCTGCCCTCGGACAGGGGGCGAAGGAAACACCATATATTTT. It translates to CACPRTGGEGNTIYF.

The chain couples TRBV2 to TRBJ1-1; D unclear. From germline, CDR1 is SNHLY and CDR2 FYNNEI. V was trimmed by 5 bases and J by 5 bases, leaving 12 bases between them. CDR3 length equals 13 residues. The CDR3 nucleotides are TGTGCCAGCAGTTACGGTCAGGCGACTGAAGCTTTCTTT. Protein sequence: CASSYGQATEAFF.

The genes are TRBV27 and TRBJ2-3; perhaps TRBD1 as D (6 bases). This CDR3 region has 15 residues. Trimming pared 5 bases from V and 2 bases from J, leaving 14 bases between. The germline V gene encodes CDR1 MNHEY and CDR2 SMNVEV (reference sequence). CDR3 protein: CASSPDRPDTDTQYF. DNA for the CDR3: TGTGCCAGCAGTCCCGACAGGCCTGACACAGATACGCAGTATTTT.

The chain carries TRBV9 and TRBJ1-6; the match to TRBD1 covers 7 bases. The J segment lost 7 bases and the V segment lost 0 bases, leaving 1 base of the junction unmatched. Germline V gives CDR1 SGDLS, CDR2 YYNGEE. The CDR3 consists of 14 residues. CDR3 in amino acids: CASSVETGNSPLHF. In nucleotides, the CDR3 is TGTGCCAGCAGCGTAGAGACAGGGAATTCACCCCTCCACTTT.

This sequence joins TRBV5-1 and TRBJ2-7, with 7 nucleotides matching TRBD1. The V segment lost 4 bases and the J segment 4 bases; nucleotides outside the gene matches: 8. Germline V CDR1 and CDR2: SGHRS, YFSETQ. The CDR3 spans 14 residues. CDR3 DNA: TGCGCCAGCAGCCCCGAGGGGGCCGGGTACGAGCAGTACTTC. This codes for CASSPEGAGYEQYF. The entire variable domain, with the rest obtained from reference TRBV5-1 and TRBJ2-7, is as follows: KAGVTQTPRYLIKTRGQQVTLSCSPISGHRSVSWYQQTPGQGLQFLFEYFSETQRNKGNFPGRFSGRQFSNSRSEMNVSTLELGDSALYLCASSPEGAGYEQYFGPGTRLTVT.

This clone showed up just once. This sequence joins TRBV10-3 and TRBJ1-1; TRBD1 matches 7 bases. The J segment lost 6 bases and the V segment lost 10 bases, leaving 17 bases of the junction unmatched. The CDR3 covers 15 residues. The germline CDR1 and CDR2 sequences are ENHRY and SYGVKD. DNA of the CDR3: TGTGCCACATCTTCACCGAACAGGGGTTTCTCTGAAGCTTTCTTT. This encodes CATSSPNRGFSEAFF.

V is TRBV6-5 and J is TRBJ1-1; D gene unclear. The germline gives CDR1 MNHEY, CDR2 SVGAGI. The CDR3 is 13 residues long. V lost 2 bases and J 6 bases, leaving 10 bases between the germline ends. The CDR3 DNA follows: TGTGCCAGCAGTTACGGGCAGACCCCTGAAGCTTTCTTT. This translates into CASSYGQTPEAFF.

CDR3 DNA sequence: TGTGCCATCAGTGTGGACAGGGGCGGCGAATTAGCCAAAAACATTCAGTACTTC. It specifies CAISVDRGGELAKNIQYF. This chain links TRBV10-3 with TRBJ2-4; 9 bases line up with TRBD1. Germline-derived CDR1 and CDR2 are ENHRY and SYGVKD. V dropped 4 bases and J dropped 0; count of bases not matched to a gene: 10. The CDR3 extends over 18 amino acids.

This chain uses TRBV19 with TRBJ2-5; the D is unclear. The CDR3 totals 13 residues. Germline V gene data show CDR1 as LNHDA and CDR2 as SQIVND (reference sequence). Trimming pared 3 bases from V and 0 bases from J, leaving 5 bases between. In DNA, the CDR3 is TGTGCCAGTAGTATCTTCTACCAAGAGACCCAGTACTTC. Protein product: CASSIFYQETQYF.

This clone was seen a single time. The chain is built from TRBV6-5 and TRBJ1-1; 7 bases map to TRBD1. V lost 2 bases and J lost 9; bases outside the gene matches: 6. CDR1 is MNHEY, CDR2 SVGAGI, per germline. CDR3 length: 13 amino acids. The CDR3 loop reads CASSYKGALKAFF. For the CDR3, the DNA is TGTGCCAGCAGTTACAAGGGGGCTCTGAAAGCTTTCTTT.

The chain uses TRBV11-3 and TRBJ1-1; possible D gene TRBD1, 5 bases. Germline CDR1 is SGHNT and CDR2 is YENEEA. This CDR3 region has 15 residues. V was clipped by 1 base and J by 1 base, with 10 bases between them. CDR3 nucleotide sequence: TGTGCCAGCAGCTTAGGGTTAGGGGCGAACACTGAAGCTTTCTTT. It specifies CASSLGLGANTEAFF.

The chain couples TRBV13 to TRBJ2-7, with a possible D match to TRBD1 (5 bases). Per germline, CDR1 PRHDT and CDR2 FYEKMQ (reference sequence). This CDR3 is built from 12 residues. Trimming took off 5 bases at V and 3 bases at J, with 8 bases between the two ends. The CDR3 reads CASSQRGYEQYF. For the CDR3, the DNA is TGTGCCAGCAGCCAAAGGGGCTACGAGCAGTACTTC.

This chain links TRBV7-2 with TRBJ2-1; 13 nucleotides line up with TRBD2. Germline V CDR1 and CDR2: SGHTA, FQGNSA. This CDR3 has 15 amino acids. The trim removed 5 bases at V and 8 bases at J, leaving 6 bases unmatched. The chain's CDR3 is CASSPRLAGGDEQFF. DNA for the CDR3: TGTGCCAGCAGCCCGAGACTAGCGGGAGGCGATGAGCAGTTCTTC.

Regarding this clone: Other DNA sequences from this sample encode an identical CDR3 as well. The rearrangement joins TRBV7-8 to TRBJ2-7; perhaps TRBD1 as D (5 bases). The CDR3 is 12 residues long. The V gene lost 4 bases and the J gene lost 3 bases, with 7 bases spanning the gap. Germline-derived CDR1 and CDR2 are SGHVS and FQNEAQ. CDR3 in amino acids: CASSSQGYEQYF. For the CDR3, the DNA is TGTGCCAGCAGCTCCCAGGGCTACGAGCAGTACTTC. Filled out from reference TRBV7-8 and TRBJ2-7, the complete variable domain reads GAGVSQSPRYKVAKRGQDVALRCDPISGHVSLFWYQQALGQGPEFLTYFQNEAQLDKSGLPSDRFFAERPEGSVSTLKIQRTQQEDSAVYLCASSSQGYEQYFGPGTRLTVT.